A single sample gave rise to the 17 T cell receptor beta chains below, sequenced in a study of OX40 agonist ivuxolimab in advanced cancers. The table came from immunoSEQ multiplex PCR; TCRdb's copy has only in-frame clones and leaves some out. The repertoire includes 20,000 to 25,000 clones, over 75% of them detected once, and 21% sits in the top ten. The source material was CD4+ or CD8+ T cells sorted from blood, sampled in a trial of the OX40 agonist ivuxolimab. The receptors derive from an adult with an advanced solid tumor such as melanoma, head and neck, liver or kidney cancer.

This rearrangement joins TRBV28 to TRBJ2-7; 7 nucleotides line up with TRBD1. V shed 5 bases, J shed 0 bases, and the junction held 10 bases outside the gene matches. The CDR3 contains 16 residues. Germline assignment: CDR1 MDHEN and CDR2 SYDVKM. CDR3 protein: CASSLLDRALSYEQYF. CDR3 coding DNA: TGTGCCAGCAGTCTACTCGACAGGGCACTCTCCTACGAGCAGTACTTC.

This clone was recorded a few times. This rearrangement joins TRBV27 to TRBJ2-7; TRBD2 might be the D (6 bases). Germline V CDR1 and CDR2: MNHEY, SMNVEV (reference sequence). The CDR3 contains 13 residues. V was shortened by 5 bases and J by 7 bases, with 15 bases between the two germline ends. CDR3 nucleotide sequence: TGTGCCAGCAGTAAACGGGACTGGGGGGAGCAGTACTTC. Translated, it gives CASSKRDWGEQYF.

The chain joins TRBV7-2 to TRBJ1-5; D is undetermined. This CDR3 has 15 amino acids. Trimming removed 5 bases from V and 2 bases from J, with 13 bases in between. Germline V gene data show CDR1 as SGHTA and CDR2 as FQGNSA. CDR3 in amino acids: CASSTRTTGNQPQHF. For the CDR3, the DNA is TGTGCCAGCAGCACACGGACGACGGGCAATCAGCCCCAGCATTTT.

This clone showed up just a few times. The V gene is TRBV7-9, the J gene TRBJ2-5; D assignment may be TRBD1 or TRBD2 (5 bases each). CDR3 size: 16 residues. Trimming shortened V by 4 bases and J by 3 bases, and 18 bases separated the two germline ends. Germline assignment: CDR1 SEHNR and CDR2 FQNEAQ (reference sequence). The CDR3 DNA follows: TGTGCCAGCAGCTCACCATGGGGGAGAGGGAAAGAGACCCAGTACTTC. Encoded protein: CASSSPWGRGKETQYF. The full variable domain, rest sourced from reference TRBV7-9 and TRBJ2-5, is DTGVSQNPRHKITKRGQNVTFRCDPISEHNRLYWYRQTLGQGPEFLTYFQNEAQLEKSRLLSDRFSAERPKGSFSTLEIQRTEQGDSAMYLCASSSPWGRGKETQYFGPGTRLLVL.

The chain links TRBV28 to TRBJ2-3; D remains ambiguous. This CDR3 is built from 14 residues. Per germline, CDR1 MDHEN and CDR2 SYDVKM. V was shortened by 1 base and J by 3 bases, with 8 bases between the two germline ends. The CDR3 DNA reads TGTGCCAGCAGTTTATACGGTACAACAGATACGCAGTATTTT. Its protein product is CASSLYGTTDTQYF.

The genes are TRBV28 and TRBJ2-2; D may be TRBD2 (6 bases). This CDR3 has 17 residues. Trimming took off 5 bases at V and 6 bases at J, with 22 bases between the two ends. In germline, CDR1 is MDHEN, CDR2 SYDVKM. The CDR3 sequence is CASSQSLTGLSPGELFF. In nucleotides, the CDR3 is TGTGCCAGCAGTCAATCCTTGACGGGACTCTCGCCCGGGGAGCTGTTTTTT.

The V call is TRBV5-6, the J call TRBJ2-2, with 8 bases aligning to TRBD2. The CDR3 has 15 residues. V was pared by 2 bases and J by 3 bases, with 3 bases of the junction left unmatched. Germline V gene lookup returns CDR1 SGHDT and CDR2 YYEEEE. The CDR3 reads CASSFAGGYTGELFF. The CDR3 DNA follows: TGTGCCAGCAGCTTTGCGGGGGGTTACACCGGGGAGCTGTTTTTT.

CDR3 amino acids: CASSFRQGHSNTEAFF. The CDR3 DNA reads as TGCGCCAGCAGCTTCCGACAGGGCCACTCAAACACTGAAGCTTTCTTT. This chain links TRBV4-1 with TRBJ1-1; TRBD1 aligns across 7 bases. V shed 5 bases and J 2 bases; nucleotides not matched to a gene: 11. The CDR3 is 16 residues long. In germline, CDR1 is MGHRA, CDR2 YSYEKL.

J is TRBJ2-7 and V is TRBV29-1; unclear D gene. V was pared by 4 bases and J by 2 bases, with 9 bases between. The CDR3 is 12 residues long. Germline CDR1 and CDR2: SQVTM and ANQGSEA. This CDR3 is CSVGTIAYEQYF. The CDR3 nucleotides read TGCAGCGTTGGCACTATAGCCTACGAGCAGTACTTC.

This clone was seen a handful of times. CDR3 protein: CASSFRTGEDEQYF. CDR3 nucleotides: TGTGCCAGCAGCTTCCGGACGGGGGAGGACGAGCAGTACTTC. This chain joins TRBV7-9 and TRBJ2-7, with D perhaps matching TRBD2 (6 bases). The V gene's germline CDR1 is SEHNR and CDR2 FQNEAQ (reference sequence). Trimming took 3 bases from V and 5 from J, leaving 14 bases between them. This CDR3 is 14 amino acids long.

V is TRBV13 and J is TRBJ2-1; the match to TRBD2 covers 9 bases. Germline V CDR1 and CDR2: PRHDT, FYEKMQ (reference sequence). The junction had 3 bases not matched to a gene; V was cut back by 5 bases and J by 1 base. The CDR3 has 15 amino acids. For the CDR3, the DNA is TGTGCCAGCAGCCTGCGGGGGGGGTCCTACAATGAGCAGTTCTTC. It yields the protein CASSLRGGSYNEQFF. Filled out from reference TRBV13 and TRBJ2-1, the complete variable domain reads AAGVIQSPRHLIKEKRETATLKCYPIPRHDTVYWYQQGPGQDPQFLISFYEKMQSDKGSIPDRFSAQQFSDYHSELNMSSLELGDSALYFCASSLRGGSYNEQFFGPGTRLTVL.

This chain joins TRBV6-5 and TRBJ1-6; possibly TRBD1 for D (6 bases). Germline V gene lookup returns CDR1 MNHEY and CDR2 SVGAGI. V shed 5 bases and J shed 4 bases, with 12 bases lying between them. The CDR3 sequence is 15 residues long. The CDR3 nucleotides are TGTGCCAGCAGTCATAGGACAGAGTATAATTCACCCCTCCACTTT. This encodes CASSHRTEYNSPLHF.

The chain couples TRBV6-5 to TRBJ1-6; 8 bases align to TRBD1. This CDR3 has 15 residues. V was pared by 4 bases and J by 9 bases, with 8 bases of the junction left unmatched. Per the germline V gene, CDR1 is MNHEY and CDR2 is SVGAGI. The CDR3 sequence is CASSLTGGLLSPLHF. For the CDR3, the DNA is TGTGCCAGCAGTTTAACAGGGGGTTTACTTTCACCCCTCCACTTT.

This chain uses TRBV19 with TRBJ1-1; D uncertain. Per germline, CDR1 LNHDA and CDR2 SQIVND (reference sequence). V lost 3 bases and J lost 0, with 5 bases in between. The CDR3 length is 13 residues. For the CDR3, the DNA is TGTGCCAGTAGTATGAGTCTGAACACTGAAGCTTTCTTT. It is translated as CASSMSLNTEAFF. The full variable domain, in which reference TRBV19 and TRBJ1-1 provide the parts outside the CDR3, is DGGITQSPKYLFRKEGQNVTLSCEQNLNHDAMYWYRQDPGQGLRLIYYSQIVNDFQKGDIAEGYSVSREKKESFPLTVTSAQKNPTAFYLCASSMSLNTEAFFGQGTRLTVV.

This sequence joins TRBV6-1 and TRBJ2-7; 7 bases map to TRBD1. Germline trimming cut 7 bases from V and 2 bases from J; bases unmatched to any gene: 11. This CDR3 has 15 amino acids. CDR1 MNHNS and CDR2 SASEGT come from the germline V gene. CDR3 nucleotide sequence: TGTGCCAGCAAAAGGAAGGGGACAGAAGCCTACGAGCAGTACTTC. Translation gives CASKRKGTEAYEQYF.

The CDR3 region has the DNA TGTGCCAGCAGCGTAGGAGACCTATACTACGAGCAGTACTTC. Translation: CASSVGDLYYEQYF. The V and J genes are TRBV9 and TRBJ2-7; D call uncertain. Trimming took 0 bases from V and 3 from J, leaving 10 bases between them. Germline V gene data show CDR1 as SGDLS and CDR2 as YYNGEE. The CDR3 is made up of 14 amino acids. Drawing the rest from reference TRBV9 and TRBJ2-7, the complete variable domain is DSGVTQTPKHLITATGQRVTLRCSPRSGDLSVYWYQQSLDQGLQFLIQYYNGEERAKGNILERFSAQQFPDLHSELNLSSLELGDSALYFCASSVGDLYYEQYFGPGTRLTVT.

J is TRBJ1-4 and V is TRBV6-5; D is perhaps TRBD1 (5 bases). CDR3 length: 14 residues. In germline, CDR1 is MNHEY, CDR2 SVGAGI. V lost 0 bases and J lost 6, with 8 bases in between. CDR3 coding DNA: TGTGCCAGCAGTTACTCCCGGGGGGATGAAAAACTGTTTTTT. It yields the protein CASSYSRGDEKLFF.